This TCR beta chain emerged from a study of blood T cell repertoires in COVID-19. Study information: Nucleic acid was either cDNA or gDNA, and it came from T cells, B-cell-depleted T cells, or PBMCs.

Assay used: immunoSEQ multiplex PCR; TCRdb lists only in-frame clones, some missing. The sample has around 380,000 clones; 70% to 90% are singletons. Clinical history as reported by participants underpinned cohort assignment. Recovered status in Cohort 3 required two negative PCRs, clearance, or symptom resolution. Germline-derived CDR1 and CDR2 are MNHNS and SASEGT. The CDR3 loop spans 16 amino acids. V gave up 4 bases and J gave up 0 bases; unmatched junction bases: 6. This sequence was found in a man younger than 40 who had recovered from COVID-19. V gene TRBV6-1 combines with J gene TRBJ2-1, with 7 bases aligning to TRBD2. Sequences were obtained from PBMCs or T cells enriched from blood (not recorded which). This CDR3 reads CASSGSGINSYNEQFF. The DNA for the CDR3 is TGTGCCAGCAGTGGAAGCGGGATTAACTCCTACAATGAGCAGTTCTTC.